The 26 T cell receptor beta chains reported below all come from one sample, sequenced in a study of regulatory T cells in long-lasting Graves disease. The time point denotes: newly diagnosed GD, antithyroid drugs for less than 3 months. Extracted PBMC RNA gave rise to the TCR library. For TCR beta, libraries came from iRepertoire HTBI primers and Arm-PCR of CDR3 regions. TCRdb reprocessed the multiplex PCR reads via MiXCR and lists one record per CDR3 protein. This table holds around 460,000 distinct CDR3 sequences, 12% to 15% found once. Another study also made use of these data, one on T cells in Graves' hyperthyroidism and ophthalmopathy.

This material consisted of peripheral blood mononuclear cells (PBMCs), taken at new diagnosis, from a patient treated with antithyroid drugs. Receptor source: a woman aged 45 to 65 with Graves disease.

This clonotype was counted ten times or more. The CDR3 is CASSQRQENTEAFF. The CDR3 bases are TGTGCCAGCAGTCAAAGACAGGAGAACACTGAAGCTTTCTTT. V gene TRBV6-1 combines with J gene TRBJ1-1; TRBD1 might be the D (6 bases). Trimming stripped 5 bases from V and 1 base from J, with 11 bases between. In germline, CDR1 is MNHNS, CDR2 SASEGT. The CDR3 runs to 14 residues.

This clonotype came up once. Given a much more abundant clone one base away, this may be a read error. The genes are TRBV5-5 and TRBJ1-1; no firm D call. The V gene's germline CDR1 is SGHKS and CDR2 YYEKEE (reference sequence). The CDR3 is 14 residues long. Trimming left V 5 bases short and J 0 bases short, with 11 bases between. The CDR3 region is CASRPNNMNTEAFF. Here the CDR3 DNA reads TGTGCCAGCAGACCCAACAATATGAACACTGAAGCTTTCTTT.

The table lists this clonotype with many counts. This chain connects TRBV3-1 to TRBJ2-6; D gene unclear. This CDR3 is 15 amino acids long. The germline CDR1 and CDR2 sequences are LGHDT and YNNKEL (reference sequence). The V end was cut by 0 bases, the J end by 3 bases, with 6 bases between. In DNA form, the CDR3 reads TGTGCCAGCAGCCAAGACCCGGTTGGGGCCAACGTCCTGACTTTC. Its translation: CASSQDPVGANVLTF.

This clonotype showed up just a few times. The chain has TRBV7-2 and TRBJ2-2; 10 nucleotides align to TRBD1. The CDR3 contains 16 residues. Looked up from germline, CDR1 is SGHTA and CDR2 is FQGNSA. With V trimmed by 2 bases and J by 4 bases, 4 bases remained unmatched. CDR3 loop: CASSLSGTGATGELFF. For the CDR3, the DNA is TGTGCCAGCAGCTTAAGCGGGACAGGGGCCACCGGGGAGCTGTTTTTT.

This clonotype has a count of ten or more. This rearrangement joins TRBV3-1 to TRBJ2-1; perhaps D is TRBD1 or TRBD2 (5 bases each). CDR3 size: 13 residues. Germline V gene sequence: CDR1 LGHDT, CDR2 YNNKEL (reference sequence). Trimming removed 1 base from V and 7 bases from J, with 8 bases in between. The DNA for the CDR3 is TGTGCCAGCAGCCAAGGAGGGGCGAATGAGCAGTTCTTC. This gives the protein CASSQGGANEQFF.

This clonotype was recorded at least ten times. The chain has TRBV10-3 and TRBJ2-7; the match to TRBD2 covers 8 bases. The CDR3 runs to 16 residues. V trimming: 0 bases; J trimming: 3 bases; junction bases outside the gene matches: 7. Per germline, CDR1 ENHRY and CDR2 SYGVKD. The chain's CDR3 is CAISESMGLVVYEQYF. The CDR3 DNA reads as TGTGCCATCAGTGAGTCAATGGGACTAGTCGTCTACGAGCAGTACTTC.

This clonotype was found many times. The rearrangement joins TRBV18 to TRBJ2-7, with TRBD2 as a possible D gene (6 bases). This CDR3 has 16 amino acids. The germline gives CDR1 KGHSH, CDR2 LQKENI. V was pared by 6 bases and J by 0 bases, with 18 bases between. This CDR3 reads CASSPGVAAGSYEQYF. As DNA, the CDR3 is TGTGCCAGCTCCCCGGGGGTTGCCGCGGGCTCCTACGAGCAGTACTTC.

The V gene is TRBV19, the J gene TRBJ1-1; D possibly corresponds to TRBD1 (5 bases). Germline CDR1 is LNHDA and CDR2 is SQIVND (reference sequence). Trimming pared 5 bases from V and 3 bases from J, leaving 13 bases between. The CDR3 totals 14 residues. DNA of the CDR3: TGTGCCAGTAGTTTTTCAGGGAGGGACACTGAAGCTTTCTTT. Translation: CASSFSGRDTEAFF.

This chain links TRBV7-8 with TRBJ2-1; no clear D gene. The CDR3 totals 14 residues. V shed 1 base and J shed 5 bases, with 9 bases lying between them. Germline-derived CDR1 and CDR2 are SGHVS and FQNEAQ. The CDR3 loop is CASSLVVSDNEQFF. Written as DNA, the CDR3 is TGTGCCAGCAGCTTAGTTGTTTCGGACAATGAGCAGTTCTTC.

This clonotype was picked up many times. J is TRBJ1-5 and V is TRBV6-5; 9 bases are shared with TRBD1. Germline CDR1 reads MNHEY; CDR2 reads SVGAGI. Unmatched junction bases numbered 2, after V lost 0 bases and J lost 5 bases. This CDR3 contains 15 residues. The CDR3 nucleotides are TGTGCCAGCAGTTACTCCACAGGGGGCGATCAGCCCCAGCATTTT. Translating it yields CASSYSTGGDQPQHF.

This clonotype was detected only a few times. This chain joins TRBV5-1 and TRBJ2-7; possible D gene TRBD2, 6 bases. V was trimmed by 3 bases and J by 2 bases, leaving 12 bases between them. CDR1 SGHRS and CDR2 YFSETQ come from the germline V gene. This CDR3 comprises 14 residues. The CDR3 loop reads CASSWRGPPYEQYF. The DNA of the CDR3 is TGCGCCAGCAGCTGGCGGGGTCCTCCCTACGAGCAGTACTTC.

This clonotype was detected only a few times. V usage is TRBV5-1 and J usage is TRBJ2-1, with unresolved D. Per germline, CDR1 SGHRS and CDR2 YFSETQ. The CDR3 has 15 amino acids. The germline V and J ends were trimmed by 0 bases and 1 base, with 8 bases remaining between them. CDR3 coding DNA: TGCGCCAGCAGCTTGGTAGGCCTATCCTACAATGAGCAGTTCTTC. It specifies CASSLVGLSYNEQFF.

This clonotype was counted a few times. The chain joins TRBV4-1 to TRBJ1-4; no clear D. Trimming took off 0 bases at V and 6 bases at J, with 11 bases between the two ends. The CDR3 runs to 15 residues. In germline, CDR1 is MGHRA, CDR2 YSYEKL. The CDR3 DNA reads TGCGCCAGCAGCCAAGATCCCGTTGTGGATGAAAAACTGTTTTTT. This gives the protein CASSQDPVVDEKLFF.

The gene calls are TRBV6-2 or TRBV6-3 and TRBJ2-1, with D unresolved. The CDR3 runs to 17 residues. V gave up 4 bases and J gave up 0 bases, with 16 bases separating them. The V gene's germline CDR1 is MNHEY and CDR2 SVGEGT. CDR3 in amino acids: CASSSGRWEDSYNEQFF. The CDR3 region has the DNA TGTGCCAGCAGTTCTGGTAGGTGGGAAGACTCCTACAATGAGCAGTTCTTC.

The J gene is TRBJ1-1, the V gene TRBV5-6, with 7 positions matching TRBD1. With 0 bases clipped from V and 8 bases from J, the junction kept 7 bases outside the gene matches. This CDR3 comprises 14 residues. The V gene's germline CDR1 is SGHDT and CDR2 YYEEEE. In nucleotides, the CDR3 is TGTGCCAGCAGCTTGGGTATCGGGGGACAGGAAGCTTTCTTT. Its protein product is CASSLGIGGQEAFF.

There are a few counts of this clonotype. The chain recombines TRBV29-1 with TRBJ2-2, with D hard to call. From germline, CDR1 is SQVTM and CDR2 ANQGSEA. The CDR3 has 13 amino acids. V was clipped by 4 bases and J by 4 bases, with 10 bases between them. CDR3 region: CSVVFRTTGELFF. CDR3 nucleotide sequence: TGCAGCGTTGTATTCCGGACCACCGGGGAGCTGTTTTTT.

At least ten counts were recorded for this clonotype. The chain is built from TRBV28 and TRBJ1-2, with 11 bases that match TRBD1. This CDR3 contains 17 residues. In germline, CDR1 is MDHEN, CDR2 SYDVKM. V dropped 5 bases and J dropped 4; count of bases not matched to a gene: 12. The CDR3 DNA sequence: TGTGCCAGCAGTCTTACCGGGACAGGGGGTCCTCTCTATGGCTACACCTTC. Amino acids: CASSLTGTGGPLYGYTF.

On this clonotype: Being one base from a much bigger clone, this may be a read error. CDR3 region: CASRKGAVQNQPQHF. DNA for the CDR3: TGTGCCAGCAGGAAAGGGGCAGTCCAAAATCAGCCCCAGCATTTT. This chain uses TRBV12-3 or TRBV12-4 with TRBJ1-5, with D perhaps matching TRBD1 (5 bases). V was shortened by 6 bases and J by 4 bases, with 16 bases between the two germline ends. The CDR3 sequence is 15 residues long.

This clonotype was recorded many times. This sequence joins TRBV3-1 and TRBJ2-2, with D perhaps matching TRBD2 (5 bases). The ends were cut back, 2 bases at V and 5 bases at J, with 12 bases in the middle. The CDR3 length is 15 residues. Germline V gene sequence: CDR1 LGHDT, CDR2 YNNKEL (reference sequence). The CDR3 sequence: CASSQSPSFTGELFF. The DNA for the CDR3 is TGTGCCAGCAGCCAATCCCCTAGCTTTACCGGGGAGCTGTTTTTT.

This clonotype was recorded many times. The CDR3 loop reads CASSEMRGNQPQHF. The CDR3 DNA reads TGTGCCAGCAGTGAGATGAGGGGGAATCAGCCCCAGCATTTT. V gene TRBV2 combines with J gene TRBJ1-5; tentatively, D is TRBD1 (6 bases). CDR3 size: 14 residues. V was cut by 3 bases and J by 4 bases, with 10 bases left in between. Per the germline V gene, CDR1 is SNHLY and CDR2 is FYNNEI.

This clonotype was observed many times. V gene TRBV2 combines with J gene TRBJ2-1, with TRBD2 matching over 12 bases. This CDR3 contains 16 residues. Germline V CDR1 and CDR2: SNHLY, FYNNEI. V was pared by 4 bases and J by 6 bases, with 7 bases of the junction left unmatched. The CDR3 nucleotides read TGTGCCAGCAGTGGACTAGCGGGAGTGGGAGGCAATGAGCAGTTCTTC. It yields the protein CASSGLAGVGGNEQFF. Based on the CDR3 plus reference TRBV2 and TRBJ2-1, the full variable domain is EPEVTQTPSHQVTQMGQEVILRCVPISNHLYFYWYRQILGQKVEFLVSFYNNEISEKSEIFDDQFSVERPDGSNFTLKIRSTKLEDSAMYFCASSGLAGVGGNEQFFGPGTRLTVL.

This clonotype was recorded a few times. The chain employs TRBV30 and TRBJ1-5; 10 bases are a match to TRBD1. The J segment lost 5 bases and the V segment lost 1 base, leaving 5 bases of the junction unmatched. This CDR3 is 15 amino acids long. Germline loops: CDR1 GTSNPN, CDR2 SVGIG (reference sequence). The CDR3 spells CAWSGGQGSHQPQHF. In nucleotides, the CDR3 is TGTGCCTGGAGTGGGGGACAGGGGTCCCATCAGCCCCAGCATTTT.

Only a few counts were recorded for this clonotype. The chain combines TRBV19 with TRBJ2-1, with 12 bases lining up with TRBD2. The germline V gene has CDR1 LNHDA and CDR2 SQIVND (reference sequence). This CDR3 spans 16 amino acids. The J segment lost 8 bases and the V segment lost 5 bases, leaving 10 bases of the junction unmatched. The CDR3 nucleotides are TGTGCCAGTAGTTCTGAGACTAGCGGGAGATTCGATGAGCAGTTCTTC. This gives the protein CASSSETSGRFDEQFF.

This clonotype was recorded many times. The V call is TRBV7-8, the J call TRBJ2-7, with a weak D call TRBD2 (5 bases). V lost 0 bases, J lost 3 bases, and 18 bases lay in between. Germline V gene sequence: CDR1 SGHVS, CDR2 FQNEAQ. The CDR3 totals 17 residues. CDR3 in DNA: TGTGCCAGCAGCTTAGCAAACATACGGGCCCGGGGCTACGAGCAGTACTTC. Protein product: CASSLANIRARGYEQYF.

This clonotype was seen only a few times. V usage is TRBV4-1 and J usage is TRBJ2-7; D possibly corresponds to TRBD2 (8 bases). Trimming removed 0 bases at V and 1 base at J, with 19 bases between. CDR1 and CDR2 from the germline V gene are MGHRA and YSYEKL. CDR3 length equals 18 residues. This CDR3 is CASSQEAPGRDRSYEQYF. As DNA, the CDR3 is TGCGCCAGCAGCCAAGAAGCCCCCGGGAGGGACAGATCCTACGAGCAGTACTTC.

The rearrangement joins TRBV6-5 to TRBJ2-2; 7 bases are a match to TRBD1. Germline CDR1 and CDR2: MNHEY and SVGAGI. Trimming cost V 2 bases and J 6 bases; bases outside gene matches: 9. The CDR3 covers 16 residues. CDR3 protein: CASSYTGQAWAGELFF. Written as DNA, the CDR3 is TGTGCCAGCAGTTACACCGGACAGGCTTGGGCCGGGGAGCTGTTTTTT.